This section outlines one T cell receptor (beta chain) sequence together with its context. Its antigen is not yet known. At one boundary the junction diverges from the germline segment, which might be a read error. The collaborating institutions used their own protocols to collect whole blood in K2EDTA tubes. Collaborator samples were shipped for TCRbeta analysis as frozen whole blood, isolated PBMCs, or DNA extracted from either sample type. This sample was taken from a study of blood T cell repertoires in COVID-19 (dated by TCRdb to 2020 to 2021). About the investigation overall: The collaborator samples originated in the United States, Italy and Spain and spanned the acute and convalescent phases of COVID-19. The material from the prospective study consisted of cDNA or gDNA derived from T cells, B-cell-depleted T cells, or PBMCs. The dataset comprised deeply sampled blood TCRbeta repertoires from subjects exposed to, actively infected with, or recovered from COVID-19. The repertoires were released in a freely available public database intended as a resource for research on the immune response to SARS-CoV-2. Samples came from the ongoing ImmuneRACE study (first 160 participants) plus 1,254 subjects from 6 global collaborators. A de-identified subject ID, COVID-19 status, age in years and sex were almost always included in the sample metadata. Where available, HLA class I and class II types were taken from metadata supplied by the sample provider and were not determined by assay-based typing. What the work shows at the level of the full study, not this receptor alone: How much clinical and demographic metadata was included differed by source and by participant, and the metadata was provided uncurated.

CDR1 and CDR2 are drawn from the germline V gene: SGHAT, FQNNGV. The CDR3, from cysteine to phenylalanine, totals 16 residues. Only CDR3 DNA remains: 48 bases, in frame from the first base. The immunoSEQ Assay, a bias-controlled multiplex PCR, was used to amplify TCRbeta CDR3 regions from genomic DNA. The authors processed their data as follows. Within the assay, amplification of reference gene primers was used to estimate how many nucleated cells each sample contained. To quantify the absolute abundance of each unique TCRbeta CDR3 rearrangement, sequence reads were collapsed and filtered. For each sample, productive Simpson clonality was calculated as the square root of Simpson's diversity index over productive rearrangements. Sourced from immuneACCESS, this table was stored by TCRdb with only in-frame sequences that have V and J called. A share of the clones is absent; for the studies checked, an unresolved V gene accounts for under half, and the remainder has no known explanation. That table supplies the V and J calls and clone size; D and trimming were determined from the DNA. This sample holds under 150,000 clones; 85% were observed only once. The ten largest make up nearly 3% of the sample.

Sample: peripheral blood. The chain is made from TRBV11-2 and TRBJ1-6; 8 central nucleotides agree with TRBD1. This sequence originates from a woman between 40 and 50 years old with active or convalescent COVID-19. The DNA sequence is TGTGCCAGCAGTTTAGCAGGGGGCGCCCGGAATTCACCCCTCCACTTT. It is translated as CASSLAGGARNSPLHF.